A selection of T cell receptor beta chains follows, all from one sample in a study of naive and memory T cell subsets. TCRdb re-analysed the UMI-ligation and nested PCR reads in MiXCR, keeping a single row per CDR3 protein. Here the sample spans over 20,000 distinct CDR3 sequences, about 5.2% being singletons. Sequences were obtained from blood. Receptor source: an adult in good health. The CDR3 runs from the conserved cysteine through the conserved F or W. The order of the fields is clone size, D gene, V gene, J gene, CDR3 DNA, CDR3 protein. A D gene is named only where the DNA matches it firmly. Not all rows give a size; the values are once, few, many and, for expanded clones, a class.

size: many
D: .
V: TRBV28
J: TRBJ1-4
DNA: TGTGCCAGCTCCCTGTCCCCGGTAGGGGGAGAAAAACTGTTTTTT
CDR3: CASSLSPVGGEKLFF

size: .
D: .
V: TRBV19
J: TRBJ2-1
DNA: TGTGCCAGTAGTATCGATACGTCGTGGAATGAGCAGTTCTTC
CDR3: CASSIDTSWNEQFF

size: few
D: .
V: TRBV20-1
J: TRBJ2-7
DNA: TGCAGTGCTAGAGGGGAATGGGACGGGGGGCGATTCTCCTACGAGCAGTACTTC
CDR3: CSARGEWDGGRFSYEQYF

size: .
D: .
V: TRBV6-1
J: TRBJ2-5
DNA: TGTGCCAGCAGTGAAGCGGGGGGGGGCGCCCCGGGAGAGACCCAGTACTTC
CDR3: CASSEAGGGAPGETQYF

size: many
D: TRBD2
V: TRBV20-1
J: TRBJ2-1
DNA: TGCAGTGCTAGACGTCCCACTAGCGGGAGGGAATACAATGAGCAGTTCTTC
CDR3: CSARRPTSGREYNEQFF

size: many
D: TRBD2
V: TRBV12-3/TRBV12-4
J: TRBJ2-7
DNA: TGTGCCAGCAGTTTCAGGACTAGCGGTTCCTACGAGCAGTACTTC
CDR3: CASSFRTSGSYEQYF

size: many
D: .
V: TRBV27
J: TRBJ1-4
DNA: TGTGCCAGCAGTAGACAGCCCAGGAATGAAAAACTGTTTTTT
CDR3: CASSRQPRNEKLFF

size: many
D: TRBD1
V: TRBV24-1
J: TRBJ2-6
DNA: TGTGCCACCAGTGAAGGGACAGTATCTGGGGCCAACGTCCTGACTTTC
CDR3: CATSEGTVSGANVLTF

size: medium-sized
D: .
V: TRBV18
J: TRBJ1-1
DNA: TGTGCCAGCTCACCAAGTAGGGATGGCACTGAAGCTTTCTTT
CDR3: CASSPSRDGTEAFF

size: many
D: TRBD2
V: TRBV25-1
J: TRBJ2-5
DNA: TGTGCCAGCAGTGAAATGACTAGCGGGAGTCAGACCCAGTACTTC
CDR3: CASSEMTSGSQTQYF

size: .
D: TRBD1
V: TRBV7-6
J: TRBJ1-5
DNA: TGTGCCAGCAGCTTCGGACAGGGGAAGGCCCAGCATTTT
CDR3: CASSFGQGKAQHF

size: many
D: .
V: TRBV20-1
J: TRBJ2-7
DNA: TGCAGTGCTAGAAAGCTGTCAGGTTGGGGCTCCTACGAGCAGTACTTC
CDR3: CSARKLSGWGSYEQYF

size: few
D: TRBD1
V: TRBV6-5
J: TRBJ1-2
DNA: TGTGCCAGCAGTTACTCGAATGACAGGGTGGGCGGCTACACCTTC
CDR3: CASSYSNDRVGGYTF

size: many
D: .
V: TRBV20-1
J: TRBJ1-6
DNA: TGCAGTGCTAGCTTAACCGGCGGCTCACCCCTCCACTTT
CDR3: CSASLTGGSPLHF

size: many
D: .
V: TRBV6-2/TRBV6-3
J: TRBJ1-5
DNA: TGTGCCAGCAGTTTAATAGGGGAGTGGAGGCAGCCCCAGCATTTT
CDR3: CASSLIGEWRQPQHF

size: few
D: .
V: TRBV6-5
J: TRBJ1-1
DNA: TGTGCCAGCACCACGGAAAGACAGCAAGCTTTCTTT
CDR3: CASTTERQQAFF

size: many
D: TRBD1
V: TRBV29-1
J: TRBJ1-1
DNA: TGCAGCGTTGATCGTCCCGGGACAGGGCACTCGAACACTGAAGCTTTCTTT
CDR3: CSVDRPGTGHSNTEAFF

size: many
D: TRBD1
V: TRBV6-2/TRBV6-3
J: TRBJ1-5
DNA: TGTGCCAGCAGTTATGGACAGGGTACAGATCAGCCCCAGCATTTT
CDR3: CASSYGQGTDQPQHF

size: .
D: .
V: TRBV6-2/TRBV6-3
J: TRBJ1-4
DNA: TGTGCCAGCAGTCCACGCGGACTCGGGGACGAAAAACTGTTTTTT
CDR3: CASSPRGLGDEKLFF

size: .
D: .
V: TRBV5-4
J: TRBJ2-3
DNA: TGTGCCAGCAGCCCGGGAGCGAGCACAGATACGCAGTATTTT
CDR3: CASSPGASTDTQYF

size: medium-sized
D: TRBD1
V: TRBV2
J: TRBJ2-7
DNA: TGTGCCAGCAGTAAGGACAGGGCCTCCTACGAGCAGTACTTC
CDR3: CASSKDRASYEQYF

size: many
D: TRBD2
V: TRBV29-1
J: TRBJ2-1
DNA: TGCAGCGTCTTGAAGGGCGGGGGAAAACCCTACAATGAGCAGTTCTTC
CDR3: CSVLKGGGKPYNEQFF

size: many
D: TRBD1
V: TRBV29-1
J: TRBJ2-1
DNA: TGCAGCGCTGCGGACAGGGTGCAATCGAATGAGCAGTTCTTC
CDR3: CSAADRVQSNEQFF

size: many
D: .
V: TRBV28
J: TRBJ2-3
DNA: TGTGCCAGCAGTTTAAGCCAGGGAGACACAGATACGCAGTATTTT
CDR3: CASSLSQGDTDTQYF

size: .
D: TRBD2
V: TRBV19
J: TRBJ2-1
DNA: TGTGCCAGTAGTATTACCGGGAGGTCTATCTACAATGAGCAGTTCTTC
CDR3: CASSITGRSIYNEQFF

size: many
D: .
V: TRBV19
J: TRBJ2-3
DNA: TGTGCCAGTAGTTTGACCCTGAGGACAGATACGCAGTATTTT
CDR3: CASSLTLRTDTQYF

size: many
D: .
V: TRBV7-6
J: TRBJ2-7
DNA: TGTGCCAGCAGCTTAGGGCCCGCCGGAGACGAGCAGTACTTC
CDR3: CASSLGPAGDEQYF

size: many
D: .
V: TRBV30
J: TRBJ1-2
DNA: TGTGCCTGGAGTGACCAGACAGGAGCTAACTATGGCTACACCTTC
CDR3: CAWSDQTGANYGYTF

size: many
D: TRBD1
V: TRBV12-3/TRBV12-4
J: TRBJ1-2
DNA: TGTGCCAGCAACGGACAGGGGACCGAGCACTATGGCTACACCTTC
CDR3: CASNGQGTEHYGYTF

size: few
D: .
V: TRBV6-2/TRBV6-3
J: TRBJ1-1
DNA: TGTGCCAGCAGTTACTCCCCTTATGAAGCTTTCTTT
CDR3: CASSYSPYEAFF

size: few
D: .
V: TRBV15
J: TRBJ2-3
DNA: TGTGCCACCAGCAGAGATTGGCGGGACGGCACAGATACGCAGTATTTT
CDR3: CATSRDWRDGTDTQYF

size: few
D: TRBD1
V: TRBV20-1
J: TRBJ1-2
DNA: TGCAGTGCTAAACTCCGGGACAGGAGGACTTATGGCGACACCTTC
CDR3: CSAKLRDRRTYGDTF